This T cell receptor (beta chain) is drawn from a study of T cells expressing NK-cell markers. On the study more broadly: Seven donors tested HCMV-seropositive and one tested seronegative among the eight sequenced.

Study results and caveats: The study found these clonotypes also leading the CD3+CD56-NKG2C+ fraction in a handful of donors. In about 6 donors, dominant CD3+CD56+NKG2C+ clonotypes ranked among the top 10 CD8+ clonotypes.

A remark on this clonotype: What it binds is unknown.

CDR3 length: 19 residues. Template switching by 5'RACE with UMIs generated the TCR beta cDNA. TCRdb processed the 5' RACE reads again and assigns one entry to each CDR3 protein, with no DNA. There are about 440,000 distinct CDR3 sequences in the sample, with about 7.3% held by the top ten. The chain joins TRBV21-1 to TRBJ2-6; lacking DNA, the TRBD1 call made by TCRdb goes unchecked. TRBV21-1 is described as a pseudogene. The clonotype was recovered from a woman aged 18-70 years in good health. Sample: blood T cells: a sorted CD56 or NKG2C T cell subset, CD4+ or CD8+ T cells, or bulk PBMC T cells (not recorded which). CDR3 region: CASSKKSRQGAKGANVLTF.